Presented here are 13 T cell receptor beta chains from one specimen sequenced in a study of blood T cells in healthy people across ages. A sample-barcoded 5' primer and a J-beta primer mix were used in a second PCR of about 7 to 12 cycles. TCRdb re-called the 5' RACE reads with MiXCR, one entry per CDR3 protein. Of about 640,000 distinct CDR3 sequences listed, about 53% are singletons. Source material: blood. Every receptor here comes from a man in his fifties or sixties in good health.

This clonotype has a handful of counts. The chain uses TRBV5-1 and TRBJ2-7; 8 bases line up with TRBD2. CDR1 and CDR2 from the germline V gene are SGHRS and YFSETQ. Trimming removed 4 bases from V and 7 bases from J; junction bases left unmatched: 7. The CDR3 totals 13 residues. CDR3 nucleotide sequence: TGCGCCAGCAGCACGGGACTAGTAGCTGAGCAGTACTTC. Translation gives CASSTGLVAEQYF.

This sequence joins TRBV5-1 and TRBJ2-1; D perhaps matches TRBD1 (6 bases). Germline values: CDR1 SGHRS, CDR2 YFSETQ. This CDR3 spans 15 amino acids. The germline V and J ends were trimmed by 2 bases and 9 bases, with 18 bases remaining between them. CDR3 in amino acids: CASSLFYRASGEQFF. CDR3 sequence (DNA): TGCGCCAGCAGCTTATTTTACAGGGCGTCGGGTGAGCAGTTCTTC.

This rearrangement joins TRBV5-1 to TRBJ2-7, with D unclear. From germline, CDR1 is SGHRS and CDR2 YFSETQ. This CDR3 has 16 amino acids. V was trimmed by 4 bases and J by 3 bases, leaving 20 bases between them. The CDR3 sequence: CASSPAEARTYYEQYF. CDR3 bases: TGCGCCAGCAGCCCTGCCGAAGCCCGAACCTACTACGAGCAGTACTTC.

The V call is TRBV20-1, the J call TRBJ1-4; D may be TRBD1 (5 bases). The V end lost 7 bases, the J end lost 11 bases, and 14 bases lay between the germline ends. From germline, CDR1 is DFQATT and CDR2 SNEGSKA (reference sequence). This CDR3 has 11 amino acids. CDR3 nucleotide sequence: TGCAGTGTGGGGCCTCTTGAGAAACTGTTTTTT. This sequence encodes CSVGPLEKLFF.

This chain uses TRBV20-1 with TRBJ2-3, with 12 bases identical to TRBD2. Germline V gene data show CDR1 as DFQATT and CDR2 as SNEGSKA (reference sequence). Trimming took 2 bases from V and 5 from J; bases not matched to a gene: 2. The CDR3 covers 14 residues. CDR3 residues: CSARTSGGQDTQYF. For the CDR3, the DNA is TGCAGTGCTAGAACTAGCGGGGGGCAAGATACGCAGTATTTT.

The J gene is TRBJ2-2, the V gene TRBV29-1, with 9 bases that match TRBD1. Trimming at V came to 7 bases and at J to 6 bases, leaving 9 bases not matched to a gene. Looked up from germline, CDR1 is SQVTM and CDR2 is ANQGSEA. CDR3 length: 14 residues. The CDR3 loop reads CSAEPGQGAGELFF. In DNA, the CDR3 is TGCAGCGCTGAGCCGGGACAGGGAGCCGGGGAGCTGTTTTTT.

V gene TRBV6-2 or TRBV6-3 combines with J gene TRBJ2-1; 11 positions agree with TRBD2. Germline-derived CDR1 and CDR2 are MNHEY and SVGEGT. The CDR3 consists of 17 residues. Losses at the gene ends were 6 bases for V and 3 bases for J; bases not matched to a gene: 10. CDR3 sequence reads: CASRGLAGGMFYNEQFF. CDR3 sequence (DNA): TGTGCCAGCAGGGGGCTAGCGGGGGGTATGTTCTACAATGAGCAGTTCTTC.

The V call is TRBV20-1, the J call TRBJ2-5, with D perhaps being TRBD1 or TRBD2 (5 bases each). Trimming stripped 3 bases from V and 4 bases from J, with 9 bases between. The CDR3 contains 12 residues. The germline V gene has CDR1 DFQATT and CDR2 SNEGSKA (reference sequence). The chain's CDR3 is CSASVGVETQYF. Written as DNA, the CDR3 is TGCAGTGCTAGTGTGGGGGTAGAGACCCAGTACTTC.

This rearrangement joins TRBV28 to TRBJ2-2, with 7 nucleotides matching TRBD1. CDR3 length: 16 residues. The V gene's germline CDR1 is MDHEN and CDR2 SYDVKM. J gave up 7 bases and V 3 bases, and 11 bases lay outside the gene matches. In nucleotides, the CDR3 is TGTGCCAGCAGTTTCTGGCAGGGGGTTCCGGGCGGGGAGCTGTTTTTT. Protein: CASSFWQGVPGGELFF.

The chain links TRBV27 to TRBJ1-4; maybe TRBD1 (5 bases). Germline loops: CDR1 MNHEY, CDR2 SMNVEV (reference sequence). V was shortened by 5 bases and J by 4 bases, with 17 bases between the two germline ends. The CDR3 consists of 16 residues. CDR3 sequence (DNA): TGTGCCAGCAGTCCCTACCAGTGGGGGAGTAATGAAAAACTGTTTTTT. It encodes CASSPYQWGSNEKLFF.

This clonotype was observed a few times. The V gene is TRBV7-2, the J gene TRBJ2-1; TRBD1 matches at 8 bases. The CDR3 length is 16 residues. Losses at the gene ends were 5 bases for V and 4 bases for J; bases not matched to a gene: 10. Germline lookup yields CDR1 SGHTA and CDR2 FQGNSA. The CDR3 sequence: CASSPRTGSAYNEQFF. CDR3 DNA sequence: TGTGCCAGCAGCCCCCGGACAGGGTCGGCTTACAATGAGCAGTTCTTC.

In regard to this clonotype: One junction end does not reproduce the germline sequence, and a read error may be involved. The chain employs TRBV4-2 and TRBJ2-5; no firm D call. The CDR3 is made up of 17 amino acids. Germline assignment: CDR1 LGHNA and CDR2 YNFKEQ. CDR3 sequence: CANSQEQKGLSRETQYF. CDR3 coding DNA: TGTGCCAACAGCCAAGAACAGAAGGGTTTGAGTCGAGAGACCCAGTACTTC.

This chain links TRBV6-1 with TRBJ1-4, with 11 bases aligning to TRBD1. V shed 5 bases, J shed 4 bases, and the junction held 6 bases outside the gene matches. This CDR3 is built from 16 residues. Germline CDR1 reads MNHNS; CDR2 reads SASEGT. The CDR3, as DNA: TGTGCCAGCAGTAAGGGACAGGGGGGCGGTAATGAAAAACTGTTTTTT. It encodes CASSKGQGGGNEKLFF.